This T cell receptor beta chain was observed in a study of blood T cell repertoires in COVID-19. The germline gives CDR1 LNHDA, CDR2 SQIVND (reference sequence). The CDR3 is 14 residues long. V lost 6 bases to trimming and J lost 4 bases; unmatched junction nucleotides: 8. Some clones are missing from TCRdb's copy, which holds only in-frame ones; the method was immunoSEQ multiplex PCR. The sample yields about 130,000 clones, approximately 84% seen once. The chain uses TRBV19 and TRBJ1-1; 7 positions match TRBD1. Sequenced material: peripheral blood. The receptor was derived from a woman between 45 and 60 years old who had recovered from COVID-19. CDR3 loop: CASSPQGERTEAFF. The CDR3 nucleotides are TGTGCCAGTAGCCCCCAGGGGGAGCGCACTGAAGCTTTCTTT.